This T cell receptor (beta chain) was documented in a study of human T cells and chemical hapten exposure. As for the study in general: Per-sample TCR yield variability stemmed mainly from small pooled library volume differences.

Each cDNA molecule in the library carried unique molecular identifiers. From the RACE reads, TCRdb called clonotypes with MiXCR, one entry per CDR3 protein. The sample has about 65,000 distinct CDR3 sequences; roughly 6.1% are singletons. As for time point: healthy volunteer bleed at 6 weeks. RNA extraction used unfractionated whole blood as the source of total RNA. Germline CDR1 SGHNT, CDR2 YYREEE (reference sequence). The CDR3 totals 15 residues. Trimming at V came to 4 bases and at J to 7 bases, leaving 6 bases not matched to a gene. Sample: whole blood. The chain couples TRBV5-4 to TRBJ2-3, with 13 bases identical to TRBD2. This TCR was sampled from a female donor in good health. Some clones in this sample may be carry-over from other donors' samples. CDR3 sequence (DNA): TGTGCCAGCAGCCTACGGACTAGCGGGGGTCATACGCAGTATTTT. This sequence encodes CASSLRTSGGHTQYF.